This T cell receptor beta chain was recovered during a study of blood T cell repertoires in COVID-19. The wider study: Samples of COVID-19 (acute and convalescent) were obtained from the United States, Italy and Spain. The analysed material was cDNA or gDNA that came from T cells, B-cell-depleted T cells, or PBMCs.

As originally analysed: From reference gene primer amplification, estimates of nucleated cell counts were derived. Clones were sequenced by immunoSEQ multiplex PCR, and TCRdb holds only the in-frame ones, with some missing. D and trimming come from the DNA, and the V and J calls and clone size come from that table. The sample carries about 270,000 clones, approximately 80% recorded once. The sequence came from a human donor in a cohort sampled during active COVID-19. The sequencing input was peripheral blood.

The CDR3 coding sequence is TGCGCCAGCAGCTTCAACAGGGGAGACACTGAAGCTTTCTTT. It encodes CASSFNRGDTEAFF. V is TRBV5-1 and J is TRBJ1-1, with 7 bases identical to TRBD1. Per the germline V gene, CDR1 is SGHRS and CDR2 is YFSETQ. V trimming: 2 bases; J trimming: 3 bases; junction bases outside the gene matches: 4. The CDR3 is 14 amino acids.